This entry concerns a single T cell receptor (beta chain). This record comes from a study of blood T cell repertoires in COVID-19. Study background: In each case, the material was cDNA or gDNA derived from T cells, B-cell-depleted T cells, or PBMCs.

Measured with immunoSEQ multiplex PCR; TCRdb has only the in-frame clones, and not every one. The data contain approximately 150,000 clones, about four fifths of them singletons. Trimming removed 6 bases from V and 0 bases from J; junction bases left unmatched: 7. CDR3 length: 16 residues. CDR1 MNHEY and CDR2 SMNVEV come from the germline V gene (reference sequence). This sequence joins TRBV27 and TRBJ2-7, with 11 bases identical to TRBD2. The sequence derives from a man in his fifties or sixties with acute or convalescent COVID-19. The sequenced sample was peripheral blood. The CDR3 reads CASSLLAGGLSYEQYF. The CDR3 region has the DNA TGTGCCAGCAGCCTCCTAGCGGGAGGACTCTCCTACGAGCAGTACTTC.